What follows are 17 T cell receptor beta chains derived from one specimen sequenced in a study of cytomegalovirus exposure and HLA in healthy donors. A multiplex PCR was run with 60 Vbeta primers and 13 Jbeta primers. Only in-frame clones appear in the TCRdb table, and some are missing; sequencing was by immunoSEQ multiplex PCR. The sample's table shows around 65,000 clones. The sample comprised PBMCs. These receptors were obtained from a man aged 25-45 years in good health and CMV-seropositive.

The chain links TRBV9 to TRBJ2-3; no firm D call. The CDR3 is made up of 15 amino acids. Germline lookup yields CDR1 SGDLS and CDR2 YYNGEE. V lost 2 bases and J 0 bases, leaving 10 bases between the germline ends. Here the CDR3 reads CASSVAVTSTDTQYF. As DNA, the CDR3 is TGTGCCAGCAGCGTGGCGGTTACTAGCACAGATACGCAGTATTTT. Full variable domain (outside the CDR3, taken from reference TRBV9 and TRBJ2-3): DSGVTQTPKHLITATGQRVTLRCSPRSGDLSVYWYQQSLDQGLQFLIQYYNGEERAKGNILERFSAQQFPDLHSELNLSSLELGDSALYFCASSVAVTSTDTQYFGPGTRLTVL.

The chain uses TRBV19 and TRBJ1-5, with D tentatively TRBD1 (5 bases). Trimming shortened V by 6 bases and J by 7 bases, and 13 bases separated the two germline ends. This CDR3 has 13 amino acids. Germline assignment: CDR1 LNHDA and CDR2 SQIVND (reference sequence). CDR3 loop: CASSSMGGQPQHF. CDR3 coding DNA: TGTGCCAGTAGCTCAATGGGGGGACAGCCCCAGCATTTT.

The rearrangement links TRBV6-5 to TRBJ2-3, with D uncertain. Germline-derived CDR1 and CDR2 are MNHEY and SVGAGI. CDR3 length equals 15 residues. The ends were cut back, 2 bases at V and 0 bases at J, with 9 bases in the middle. The CDR3 nucleotides read TGTGCCAGCAGTTACGCAGGAACTAGCACAGATACGCAGTATTTT. Protein sequence: CASSYAGTSTDTQYF.

The CDR3: CASSRDKSTDTQYF. CDR3 nucleotide sequence: TGCGCCAGCAGCCGGGACAAAAGCACAGATACGCAGTATTTT. The rearrangement joins TRBV4-1 to TRBJ2-3; the D gene is possibly TRBD1 (6 bases). CDR3 length: 14 amino acids. Germline V gives CDR1 MGHRA, CDR2 YSYEKL. The V gene lost 4 bases and the J gene lost 0 bases, with 8 bases spanning the gap.

The genes are TRBV19 and TRBJ2-3, with 13 bases identical to TRBD2. The CDR3 covers 16 residues. J lost 2 bases, V lost 5 bases, and 4 bases had no gene match. Germline CDR1 is LNHDA and CDR2 is SQIVND (reference sequence). The CDR3 here is CASSSGTSGVTDTQYF. CDR3 nucleotide sequence: TGTGCCAGTAGTTCCGGGACTAGCGGGGTCACAGATACGCAGTATTTT. Full variable domain (outside the CDR3, taken from reference TRBV19 and TRBJ2-3): DGGITQSPKYLFRKEGQNVTLSCEQNLNHDAMYWYRQDPGQGLRLIYYSQIVNDFQKGDIAEGYSVSREKKESFPLTVTSAQKNPTAFYLCASSSGTSGVTDTQYFGPGTRLTVL.

The chain employs TRBV4-1 and TRBJ2-3; no clear D gene. The length of the CDR3 is 13 residues. The germline V gene has CDR1 MGHRA and CDR2 YSYEKL. The ends were cut back, 1 base at V and 6 bases at J, with 8 bases in the middle. In nucleotides, the CDR3 is TGCGCCAGCAGCCAAGGCCACGGGGATACGCAGTATTTT. It specifies CASSQGHGDTQYF.

J is TRBJ2-7 and V is TRBV2, with D possibly matching TRBD2 (6 bases). The CDR3 consists of 15 residues. Trimming stripped 6 bases from V and 4 bases from J, with 19 bases between. CDR1 SNHLY and CDR2 FYNNEI come from the germline V gene. The CDR3 here is CASRRLRRGRYEQYF. The CDR3 region has the DNA TGTGCCAGCAGACGACTTAGGAGAGGGAGGTACGAGCAGTACTTC.

The V and J genes are TRBV7-2 and TRBJ2-1; no clear D. Trimming removed 1 base from V and 15 bases from J, with 13 bases in between. Germline CDR1 and CDR2: SGHTA and FQGNSA. This CDR3 has 12 amino acids. This chain's CDR3 is CASSLVGGQMFF. The CDR3 DNA reads as TGTGCCAGCAGCTTAGTTGGCGGTCAAATGTTCTTC.

V gene TRBV11-2 combines with J gene TRBJ2-7; 7 nucleotides align to TRBD2. The germline gives CDR1 SGHAT, CDR2 FQNNGV. This CDR3 comprises 14 residues. Trimming took 4 bases from V and 0 from J; bases not matched to a gene: 3. CDR3 sequence: CASSSRDYSYEQYF. CDR3 coding DNA: TGTGCCAGCAGCTCACGGGACTACTCCTACGAGCAGTACTTC. The variable domain in full, completed from reference TRBV11-2 and TRBJ2-7, reads EAGVAQSPRYKIIEKRQSVAFWCNPISGHATLYWYQQILGQGPKLLIQFQNNGVVDDSQLPKDRFSAERLKGVDSTLKIQPAKLEDSAVYLCASSSRDYSYEQYFGPGTRLTVT.

The V and J genes are TRBV18 and TRBJ2-1, with 7 nucleotides matching TRBD1. CDR1 and CDR2 (germline): KGHSH, LQKENI. The CDR3 covers 15 residues. The junction had 10 bases not matched to a gene; V was cut back by 6 bases and J by 5 bases. In DNA form, the CDR3 reads TGTGCCAGCTCCCCTAACAGGGACAGCCACAATGAGCAGTTCTTC. Amino acid sequence: CASSPNRDSHNEQFF.

The chain is built from TRBV30 and TRBJ2-1; TRBD2 is a possible D gene (5 bases). This CDR3 region has 15 residues. Between the trimmed V and J ends, which lost 1 base and 6 bases, there was a span of 16 bases. CDR1 is GTSNPN, CDR2 SVGIG, per germline (reference sequence). The DNA for the CDR3 is TGTGCCTGGAGTGCACGGGGAATGATCTTCAATGAGCAGTTCTTC. It encodes CAWSARGMIFNEQFF.

The genes are TRBV19 and TRBJ2-1, with TRBD2 identical over 14 bases. Germline V lookup: CDR1 LNHDA, CDR2 SQIVND (reference sequence). V was clipped by 4 bases and J by 4 bases; unmatched bases: 3. The CDR3 has 16 amino acids. The CDR3 here is CASSRGLAGGYNEQFF. The CDR3 DNA reads TGTGCCAGTAGTAGAGGACTAGCGGGGGGTTACAATGAGCAGTTCTTC.

The V gene is TRBV7-9, the J gene TRBJ1-1; the D gene is possibly TRBD1 (6 bases). Looked up from germline, CDR1 is SEHNR and CDR2 is FQNEAQ (reference sequence). V dropped 0 bases and J dropped 7 bases, with 9 bases sitting between them. This CDR3 is 13 amino acids long. CDR3 nucleotide sequence: TGTGCCAGCAGCTTAGCTGGACAGAATGAAGCTTTCTTT. It translates to CASSLAGQNEAFF.

This sequence joins TRBV5-1 and TRBJ2-3; D is undetermined. V lost 2 bases and J lost 7, with 8 bases in between. Germline values: CDR1 SGHRS, CDR2 YFSETQ. CDR3 size: 12 residues. Written as DNA, the CDR3 is TGCGCCAGCAGCTTATACAGAAATACGCAGTATTTT. Amino acid sequence: CASSLYRNTQYF.

The V and J genes are TRBV11-1 and TRBJ2-5, with unresolved D. Germline CDR1 and CDR2: SGHAT and FQDESV (reference sequence). V was clipped by 2 bases and J by 4 bases, with 2 bases between them. The CDR3 sequence is 11 residues long. DNA for the CDR3: TGTGCCAGCAGCTTACGAGAGACCCAGTACTTC. Translation gives CASSLRETQYF.

J is TRBJ2-7 and V is TRBV4-1; a possible D gene is TRBD2 (5 bases). Germline CDR1 and CDR2: MGHRA and YSYEKL. The CDR3 spans 15 residues. Deletions cut 4 bases from V and 4 bases from J, with 17 bases between. The DNA of the CDR3 is TGCGCCAGCAGCCTGTCGAGGGAACTAAGGTACGAGCAGTACTTC. Encoded protein: CASSLSRELRYEQYF.

The chain links TRBV6-5 to TRBJ2-7, with 8 bases fitting TRBD1. The V gene's germline CDR1 is MNHEY and CDR2 SVGAGI. The CDR3 totals 14 residues. V lost 5 bases, J lost 5 bases, and 8 bases stayed unmatched. For the CDR3, the DNA is TGTGCCAGCAGTACCGGGACAGGCGCCGACGAGCAGTACTTC. Protein sequence: CASSTGTGADEQYF.